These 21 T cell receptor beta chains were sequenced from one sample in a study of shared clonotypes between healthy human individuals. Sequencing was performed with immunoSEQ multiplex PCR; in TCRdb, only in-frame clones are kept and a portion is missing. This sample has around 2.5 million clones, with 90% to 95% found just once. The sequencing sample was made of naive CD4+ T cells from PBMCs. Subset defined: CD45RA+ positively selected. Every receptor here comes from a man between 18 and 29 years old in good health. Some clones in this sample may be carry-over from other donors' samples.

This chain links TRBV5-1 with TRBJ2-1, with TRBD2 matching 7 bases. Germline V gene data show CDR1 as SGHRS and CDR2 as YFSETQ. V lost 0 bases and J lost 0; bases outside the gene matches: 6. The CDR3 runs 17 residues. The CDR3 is CASSLVASGISYNEQFF. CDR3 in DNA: TGCGCCAGCAGCTTGGTGGCTAGCGGAATCTCCTACAATGAGCAGTTCTTC.

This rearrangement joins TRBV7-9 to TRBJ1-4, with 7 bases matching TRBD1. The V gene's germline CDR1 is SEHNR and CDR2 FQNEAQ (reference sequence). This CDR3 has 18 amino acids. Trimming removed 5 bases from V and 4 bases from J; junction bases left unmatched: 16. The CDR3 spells CASSDIYRGTLHNEKLFF. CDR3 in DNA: TGTGCCAGCAGCGATATTTACAGGGGAACCCTGCATAATGAAAAACTGTTTTTT.

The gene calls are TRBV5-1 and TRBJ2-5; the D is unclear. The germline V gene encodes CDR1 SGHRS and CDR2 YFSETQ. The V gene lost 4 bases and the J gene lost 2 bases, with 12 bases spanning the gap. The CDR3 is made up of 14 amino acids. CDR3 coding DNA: TGCGCCAGCAGCCCCTCAAGGATTCAAGAGACCCAGTACTTC. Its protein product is CASSPSRIQETQYF.

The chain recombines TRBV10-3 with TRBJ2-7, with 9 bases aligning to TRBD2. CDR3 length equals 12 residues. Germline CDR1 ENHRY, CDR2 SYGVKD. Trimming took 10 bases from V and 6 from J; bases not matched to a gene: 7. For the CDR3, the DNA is TGTGCCACCAATAGCGGGAGAAGCGAGCAGTACTTC. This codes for CATNSGRSEQYF.

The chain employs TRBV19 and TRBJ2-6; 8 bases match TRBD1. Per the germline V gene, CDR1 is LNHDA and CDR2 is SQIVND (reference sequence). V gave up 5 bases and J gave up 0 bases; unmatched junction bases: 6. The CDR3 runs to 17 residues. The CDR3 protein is CASSLTGVRSGANVLTF. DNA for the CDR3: TGTGCCAGTAGTCTGACAGGGGTTCGCTCTGGGGCCAACGTCCTGACTTTC.

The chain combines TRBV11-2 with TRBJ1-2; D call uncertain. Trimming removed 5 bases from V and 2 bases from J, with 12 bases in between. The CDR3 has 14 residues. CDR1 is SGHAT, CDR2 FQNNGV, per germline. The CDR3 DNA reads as TGTGCCAGCAGCCCCCGGGATGGAAACTATGGCTACACCTTC. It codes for CASSPRDGNYGYTF.

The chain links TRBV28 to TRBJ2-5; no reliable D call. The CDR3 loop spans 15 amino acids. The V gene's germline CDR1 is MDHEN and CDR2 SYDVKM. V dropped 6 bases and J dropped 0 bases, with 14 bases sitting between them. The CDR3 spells CASRAVGGYQETQYF. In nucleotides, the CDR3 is TGTGCCAGCAGAGCCGTTGGCGGCTACCAAGAGACCCAGTACTTC.

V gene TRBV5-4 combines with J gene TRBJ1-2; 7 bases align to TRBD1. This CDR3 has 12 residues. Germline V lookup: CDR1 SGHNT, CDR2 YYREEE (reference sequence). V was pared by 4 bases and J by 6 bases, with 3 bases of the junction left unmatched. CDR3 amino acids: CASSRDRDGYTF. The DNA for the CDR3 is TGTGCCAGCAGCCGGGACAGAGATGGCTACACCTTC.

The CDR3 loop is CASSIDLEEPQHF. The CDR3 DNA sequence: TGTGCCAGTAGTATAGATCTTGAGGAGCCCCAGCATTTT. The rearrangement uses TRBV19 and TRBJ1-5; the D is unclear. The V gene's germline CDR1 is LNHDA and CDR2 SQIVND (reference sequence). The germline V and J ends were trimmed by 0 bases and 8 bases, with 8 bases remaining between them. CDR3 length: 13 amino acids.

CDR3 region: CASSPRTESEQFF. CDR3 nucleotide sequence: TGTGCCAGCAGTCCTAGGACAGAATCAGAGCAGTTCTTC. The V and J genes are TRBV6-6 and TRBJ2-1; perhaps TRBD1 as D (6 bases). This CDR3 is 13 amino acids long. V dropped 5 bases and J dropped 10 bases, with 15 bases sitting between them. Germline CDR1 and CDR2: MNHNY and SVGAGI (reference sequence).

The CDR3 sequence: CASSTGGTRLSLVGYTF. The CDR3 DNA reads TGTGCCAGCAGTACAGGGGGGACACGGCTCTCACTGGTGGGCTACACCTTC. This chain connects TRBV28 to TRBJ1-2; 8 nucleotides align to TRBD1. The CDR3 is 17 residues long. The germline V gene encodes CDR1 MDHEN and CDR2 SYDVKM. V lost 5 bases to trimming and J lost 8 bases; unmatched junction nucleotides: 19.

CDR3 DNA sequence: TGTGCCAGCAGTTACGGCGGTGTGGGAGCCGGGGAGCTGTTTTTT. This gives the protein CASSYGGVGAGELFF. The chain combines TRBV6-5 with TRBJ2-2; D is perhaps TRBD2 (5 bases). CDR1 MNHEY and CDR2 SVGAGI come from the germline V gene. CDR3 length equals 15 residues. Trimming left V 2 bases short and J 6 bases short, with 13 bases between.

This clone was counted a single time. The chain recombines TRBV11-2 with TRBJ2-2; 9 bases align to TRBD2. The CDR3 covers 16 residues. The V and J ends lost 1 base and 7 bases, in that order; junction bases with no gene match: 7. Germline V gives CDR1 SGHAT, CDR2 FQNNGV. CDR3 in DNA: TGTGCCAGCAGCTTAGGCCCTAGCGGGATGGGCGGGGAGCTGTTTTTT. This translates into CASSLGPSGMGGELFF.

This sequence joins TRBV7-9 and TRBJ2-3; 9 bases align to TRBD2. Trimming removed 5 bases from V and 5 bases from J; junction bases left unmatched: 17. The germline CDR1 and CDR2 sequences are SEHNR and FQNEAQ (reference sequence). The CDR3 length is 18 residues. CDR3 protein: CASSPPPRASGTGDTQYF. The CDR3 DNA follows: TGTGCCAGCAGCCCACCCCCCCGGGCTAGCGGGACCGGAGATACGCAGTATTTT.

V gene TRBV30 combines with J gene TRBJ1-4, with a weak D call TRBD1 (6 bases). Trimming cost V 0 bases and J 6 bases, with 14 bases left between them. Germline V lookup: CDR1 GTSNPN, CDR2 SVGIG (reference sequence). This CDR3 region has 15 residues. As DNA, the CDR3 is TGTGCCTGGAGTGTAGGGGCAGGGGCTGATGAAAAACTGTTTTTT. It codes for CAWSVGAGADEKLFF.

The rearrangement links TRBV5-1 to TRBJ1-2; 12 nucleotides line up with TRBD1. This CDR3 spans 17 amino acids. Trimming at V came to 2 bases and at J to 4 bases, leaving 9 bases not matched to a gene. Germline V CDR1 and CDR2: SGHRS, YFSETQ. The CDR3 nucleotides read TGCGCCAGCAGCTTAAGCCCGGGACAGGGGGCCGGCTATGGCTACACCTTC. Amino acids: CASSLSPGQGAGYGYTF.

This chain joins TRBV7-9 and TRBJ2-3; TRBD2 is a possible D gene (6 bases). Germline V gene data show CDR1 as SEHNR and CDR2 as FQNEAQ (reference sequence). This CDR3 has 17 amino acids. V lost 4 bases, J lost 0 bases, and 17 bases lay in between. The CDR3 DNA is TGTGCCAGCAGCTCCCCGACTAGAACTTATAGCACAGATACGCAGTATTTT. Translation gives CASSSPTRTYSTDTQYF.

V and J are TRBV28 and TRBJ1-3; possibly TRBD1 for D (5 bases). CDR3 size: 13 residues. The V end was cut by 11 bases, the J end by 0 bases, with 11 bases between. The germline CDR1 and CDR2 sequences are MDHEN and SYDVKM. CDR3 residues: CAGSGGSGNTIYF. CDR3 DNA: TGTGCCGGCTCCGGGGGCTCTGGAAACACCATATATTTT.

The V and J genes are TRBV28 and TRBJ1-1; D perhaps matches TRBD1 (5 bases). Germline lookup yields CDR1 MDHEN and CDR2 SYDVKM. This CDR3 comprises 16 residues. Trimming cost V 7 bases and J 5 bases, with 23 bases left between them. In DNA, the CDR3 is TGTGCCAGCAATACCAGGGAACGGGGGAGTAAAACTGAAGCTTTCTTT. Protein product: CASNTRERGSKTEAFF.

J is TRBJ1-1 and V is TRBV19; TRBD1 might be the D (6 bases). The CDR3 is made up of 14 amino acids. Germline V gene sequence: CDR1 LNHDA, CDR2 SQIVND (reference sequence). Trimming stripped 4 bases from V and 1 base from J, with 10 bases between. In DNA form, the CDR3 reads TGTGCCAGTAGTACGGACAGCAGGAACACTGAAGCTTTCTTT. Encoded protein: CASSTDSRNTEAFF.

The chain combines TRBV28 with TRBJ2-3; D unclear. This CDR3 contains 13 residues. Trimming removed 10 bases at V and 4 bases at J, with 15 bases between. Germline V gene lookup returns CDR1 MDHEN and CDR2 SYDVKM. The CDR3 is CAINSFKSDTQYF. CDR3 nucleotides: TGTGCCATCAACAGTTTTAAGTCAGATACGCAGTATTTT. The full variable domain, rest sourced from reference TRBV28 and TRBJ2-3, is DVKVTQSSRYLVKRTGEKVFLECVQDMDHENMFWYRQDPGLGLRLIYFSYDVKMKEKGDIPEGYSVSREKKERFSLILESASTNQTSMYLCAINSFKSDTQYFGPGTRLTVL.